Sequencing of this T cell receptor beta chain was carried out in a study of CD8 T cells in Susac syndrome (dated by TCRdb to between 2018 and 2021). For context, the study as a whole: Repertoire sequencing was used to test whether CD8+ T cell activation and differentiation in Susac syndrome was antigen driven.

Note on this clonotype: It lacks a known antigen. No much larger clone exists at a distance of one base, and base qualities are not known.

Peripheral blood CD8+ and CD4+ T cells from healthy donors, Susac syndrome patients and multiple sclerosis patients were profiled using high-throughput TCR beta sequencing. The multiple sclerosis controls were treatment-naive patients who had stable or active relapsing-remitting disease and met the revised McDonald criteria. Bulk CD8+ and CD4+ T cells were purified by magnetic negative isolation, while CD8+ TEMRA cells were enriched using FACS. Blood was drawn into EDTA tubes, processed within 24 hours, and PBMCs were isolated by density gradient centrifugation. PBMCs destined for TCR sequencing were cryopreserved in liquid nitrogen and later thawed in a 37 °C water bath. Purity of sorted or isolated CD4+, CD8+ and CD8+ TEMRA cells was at least 90%. The investigation overall reported the following: The number of individuals in the TCR sequencing and HLA analysis was acknowledged as relatively small.

RNA was extracted using the RNeasy kit, and about 0.45 to 1 microgram was reverse transcribed with random hexamers. The immunoSEQ multiplex PCR assay, which covers 54 Vbeta and 13 Jbeta segments, was used to amplify TCR beta CDR3 regions. To correct PCR amplification bias, a synthetic template baseline was used for both primer optimization and computational correction. Per the authors' processing: Reads were annotated to V, D and J genes according to IMGT and were analyzed with immunoSEQ Analyzer, with only productive sequences retained. To calculate clonality, Shannon entropy was normalized by log2 of the number of productive unique sequences and then subtracted from one. For each patient and control, public and private clones were evaluated within the 100 most prevalent clones. Clones were defined as Susac-specific when absent from the healthy and MS cohorts, from fewer than 1,200 published viral clones and from other ImmuneACCESS disease sequences. TCRdb ran its own pipeline on the public reads, namely fastp trimming at Q25 and MiXCR clone calling, and kept in-frame beta chains. For every CDR3 protein sequence, its rows merge into one entry that carries the most common genes and DNA. TCRdb, rather than the study authors, made the V and J calls. In this sample the table shows some 260,000 distinct CDR3 sequences, 80% to 95% of which occur a single time. Clones ranked in the top ten supply around 0.067% of the sample.

From cysteine to phenylalanine, the CDR3 is 16 amino acids long. This entry keeps only the CDR3 DNA: 48 bases, framed from base 1. V loses 6 bases of germline sequence and J loses 0 bases, and the interval between the two ends is 15 bases. The specimen was CD4+ T cells from PBMCs. The sequence was obtained from a human donor with multiple sclerosis. The chain joins TRBV12-3 or TRBV12-4 to TRBJ2-1; TRBD2 might be the D gene, on 6 matching bases. The DNA reads as follows: TGTGCCAGCAGCCGGGGCCGGGGGAGCTCCTACAATGAGCAGTTCTTC. Its translation reads: CASSRGRGSSYNEQFF.